Listed below are T cell receptor beta chains from one sample, sequenced in a study of cytomegalovirus exposure and HLA in healthy donors. Repertoires were generated with immunoSEQ multiplex PCR, while TCRdb's copy carries only in-frame clones and drops some. The table lists some 120,000 clones, roughly 90% of them singletons. The specimen sequenced was PBMCs. Source of these receptors: a woman aged 18-29 years in good health and CMV-seronegative. Both conserved end residues are part of each CDR3. D genes are given only for firm matches. The listing skips clone size in some rows; elsewhere it reads once, few, many or a size class.

.,TRBJ2-1,TRBV30,.,TGTGCCTGGTCCCAGGGCGCGGGGAATGAGCAGTTCTTC,CAWSQGAGNEQFF
.,TRBJ1-2,TRBV10-3,.,TGTGCCATCAGTGAGTCGGGCGCCAGTGGGAACTATGGCTACACCTTC,CAISESGASGNYGYTF
.,TRBJ1-2,TRBV19,.,TGTGCCAGTAGCACCGACATCATCTATGGCTACACCTTC,CASSTDIIYGYTF
.,TRBJ2-7,TRBV6-1,.,TGTGCCAGCAGTGCGCCGGGACATATACCGTCCTACGAGCAGTACTTC,CASSAPGHIPSYEQYF
.,TRBJ1-1,TRBV7-4,TRBD1,TGTGCCAGCAGCCCGAATTACAGGGGGCTCACTGAAGCTTTCTTT,CASSPNYRGLTEAFF
.,TRBJ1-5,TRBV19,.,TGTGCCAGTAGTTCAGGGAACAGTTGGCAGCCCCAGCATTTT,CASSSGNSWQPQHF
.,TRBJ2-7,TRBV5-1,.,TGCGCCAGCAGCTTGGTTAGCGGTGAGCAGTACTTC,CASSLVSGEQYF
.,TRBJ2-3,TRBV5-6,TRBD2,TGTGCCAGCAGGGATAGCGGGAGATTGTCAGATACGCAGTATTTT,CASRDSGRLSDTQYF
.,TRBJ2-7,TRBV4-3,.,TGCGCCAGCAGCCAAGATCCGGGGTCCTACGAGCAGTACTTC,CASSQDPGSYEQYF
.,TRBJ2-1,TRBV4-3,TRBD2,TGCGCCAGCAGCCAAGCGGTTCTAGCGGGAGCCAGTGAGCAGTTCTTC,CASSQAVLAGASEQFF
few,TRBJ1-2,TRBV7-9,.,TGTGCCAGCAGCCCACCGAGAAGGGGCGCAATGGATGGCTACACCTTC,CASSPPRRGAMDGYTF
.,TRBJ2-2,TRBV6-6,.,TGTGCCAGCAGCCTACTAAAGGCCGGGGAGCTGTTTTTT,CASSLLKAGELFF
.,TRBJ2-1,TRBV27,.,TGTGCCAGCAGTTCCTCCTTAATAACCTACAATGAGCAGTTCTTC,CASSSSLITYNEQFF
.,TRBJ2-5,TRBV7-3,.,TGTGCCAGCAGCTCATATGGGGAGGCAGAGACCCAGTACTTC,CASSSYGEAETQYF
.,TRBJ2-1,TRBV27,TRBD2,TGTGCCAGCAGTTCAGGGACTAGCGGATACAATGAGCAGTTCTTC,CASSSGTSGYNEQFF
.,TRBJ2-7,TRBV5-1,.,TGCGCCAGCAGCTACGGGTTAGTCTACGAGCAGTACTTC,CASSYGLVYEQYF
few,TRBJ1-2,TRBV7-2,TRBD1,TGTGCCAGCAGGGAACCGGGACAGGGAGGATATGGCTACACCTTC,CASREPGQGGYGYTF
.,TRBJ2-5,TRBV29-1,.,TGCAGCTCGAACCGGCAGGGAGGAGAGACCCAGTACTTC,CSSNRQGGETQYF
.,TRBJ2-4,TRBV6-1,TRBD1,TGTGCCAGCAGTGTGGGACAGGCTCTCAAAAACATTCAGTACTTC,CASSVGQALKNIQYF
.,TRBJ1-5,TRBV7-9,.,TGTGCCAGCAGCTTGAATTTAGAAAATCAGCCCCAGCATTTT,CASSLNLENQPQHF
.,TRBJ2-3,TRBV5-1,.,TGCGCCAGCAGCTTCGCCGACAGAGGCACAGATACGCAGTATTTT,CASSFADRGTDTQYF
.,TRBJ2-3,TRBV7-2,.,TGTGCCAGCAGCTTACAGGGTGGCACAGATACGCAGTATTTT,CASSLQGGTDTQYF
.,TRBJ2-7,TRBV19,TRBD2,TGTGCCAGTAGCACGACTAGCGGGGAAACATACGAGCAGTACTTC,CASSTTSGETYEQYF
few,TRBJ1-1,TRBV30,TRBD1,TGTGCCCTGACAGGGGTCACTGAAGCTTTCTTT,CALTGVTEAFF
few,TRBJ2-3,TRBV30,TRBD1,TGTGCCTGGAGTGGGACAGGGGCTAGCACAGATACGCAGTATTTT,CAWSGTGASTDTQYF
.,TRBJ1-1,TRBV6-1,TRBD1,TGTGCCAGCAGTGAATCCGGGACAGGGGTCTCTGAAGCTTTCTTT,CASSESGTGVSEAFF
.,TRBJ2-7,TRBV25-1,TRBD1,TGTGCCAGCAGTGACCGGGACAGGGGATCCTACGAGCAGTACTTC,CASSDRDRGSYEQYF
.,TRBJ2-2,TRBV9,.,TGTGCCAGCAGCGTAGCAATTGTTGGGGGCCCGAACACCGGGGAGCTGTTTTTT,CASSVAIVGGPNTGELFF
once,TRBJ2-5,TRBV5-1,TRBD1,TGCGCCAGCAGCTTGGACCCGGCGACAGGGCGGGAGACCCAGTACTTC,CASSLDPATGRETQYF
.,TRBJ2-1,TRBV11-1,TRBD2,TGTGCCAGCAGCTTAGCCTCCGGGGGGTACAATGAGCAGTTCTTC,CASSLASGGYNEQFF
.,TRBJ1-4,TRBV2,.,TGTGCCAGTGAACTCAAGAATACTAATGAAAAACTGTTTTTT,CASELKNTNEKLFF
.,TRBJ2-1,TRBV6-5,.,TGTGCCAGCAGTTACGGGGCGGCTAGTGGACAGTTCTTC,CASSYGAASGQFF
.,TRBJ2-7,TRBV6-6,.,TGTGCCAGCAGTTATGGCACCGCGGGTGGGGAGGAGCAGTACTTC,CASSYGTAGGEEQYF
.,TRBJ2-7,TRBV11-2,.,TGTGCCAGCAGCACACAGGGAAACGAGCAGTACTTC,CASSTQGNEQYF
.,TRBJ2-3,TRBV7-9,TRBD1,TGTGCCAGCAGCTTAGCTGACAGGGAGACAGATACGCAGTATTTT,CASSLADRETDTQYF
few,TRBJ2-7,TRBV7-8,TRBD1,TGTGCCAGCAGCTTAGCCCGCACAGGGGGTGGGGAGCAGTACTTC,CASSLARTGGGEQYF
once,TRBJ2-1,TRBV9,TRBD2,TGTGCCAGCAGCGTAGCGGGGGGAAGAAATGAGCAGTTCTTC,CASSVAGGRNEQFF
few,TRBJ1-1,TRBV5-1,.,TGCGCCAGCACAGGAGGAGACACTGAAGCTTTCTTT,CASTGGDTEAFF
.,TRBJ2-7,TRBV9,.,TGTGCCAGCAGCGTCGGATGGGGGCAGGCAAACGAGCAGTACTTC,CASSVGWGQANEQYF
.,TRBJ1-2,TRBV7-3,.,TGTGCCAGCAGCTTAGGCACCAGCTATGGCTACACCTTC,CASSLGTSYGYTF
.,TRBJ1-1,TRBV7-9,.,TGTGCCAGCAGCTTAGCGGTCTCACAGCGGACTGAAGCTTTCTTT,CASSLAVSQRTEAFF
.,TRBJ1-5,TRBV18,TRBD1,TGTGCCAGCTCACCGGACCAGGGGGATCAGCCCCAGCATTTT,CASSPDQGDQPQHF
.,TRBJ2-7,TRBV7-9,.,TGTGCCAGCAGCTCAGTTGTCCCGAATCAGTACTTC,CASSSVVPNQYF
.,TRBJ1-1,TRBV6-5,.,TGTGCCAGCAGTTACACCGGGGGCACTGAAGCTTTCTTT,CASSYTGGTEAFF
.,TRBJ2-3,TRBV7-2,TRBD2,TGTGCCAGCAGCGTAGCGGGAGGTACGCAGTATTTT,CASSVAGGTQYF
.,TRBJ2-3,TRBV30,.,TGTGCCTGGACCCTGGGGGCAGGGGTATCAGATACGCAGTATTTT,CAWTLGAGVSDTQYF
.,TRBJ2-1,TRBV9,TRBD2,TGTGCCAGCAGCCCTCGTCCGGGACTAGCGGATGCGTTCTTC,CASSPRPGLADAFF
.,TRBJ2-7,TRBV5-1,.,TGCGCCAGCAGCCCGCAGGGGCGAGGGGACGAGCAGTACTTC,CASSPQGRGDEQYF
.,TRBJ1-1,TRBV5-1,TRBD1,TGCGCCAGCAAACAGGGGGTGCGCACTGAAGCTTTCTTT,CASKQGVRTEAFF
.,TRBJ2-2,TRBV7-9,.,TGTGCCAGCAGCTTAGGATCAGGGGAGACAACGAACACCGGGGAGCTGTTTTTT,CASSLGSGETTNTGELFF
.,TRBJ2-1,TRBV6-5,.,TGTGCCAGCAGTTACAGACAGCAATACAATGAGCAGTTCTTC,CASSYRQQYNEQFF
.,TRBJ2-3,TRBV9,.,TGTGCCAGCAGCGTAACCCTCGATGGGCTGGAATGGGATACGCAGTATTTT,CASSVTLDGLEWDTQYF
.,TRBJ2-7,TRBV7-6,.,TGTGCCAGCAGCTTAGAGTCAGGTTACTACGAGCAGTACTTC,CASSLESGYYEQYF
once,TRBJ2-3,TRBV7-9,.,TGTGCCAGCAGCTTACCGGTGGTTGAGTGGTCCGATACGCAGTATTTT,CASSLPVVEWSDTQYF
.,TRBJ1-1,TRBV2,.,TGTGCCAGCAGTGCCCCGTGGCCGAACACTGAAGCTTTCTTT,CASSAPWPNTEAFF